This T cell receptor (beta chain) is drawn from a study of T cells in Graves' hyperthyroidism and ophthalmopathy. Authors of the study amplified TCR beta CDR3 regions from RNA transcripts. A set of HTBI primers served as the primers for a first-round RT-PCR of the TCR CDR3. TCRdb analysed the multiplex PCR reads with MiXCR anew, one entry per CDR3 protein. In the table there are around 450,000 distinct CDR3 sequences, approximately 15% of which are singletons. The TCR sequence derives from a woman aged 18-29 years with Graves' hyperthyroidism. Sequenced input: blood.

In nucleotides, the CDR3 is TGCGCCAGCAGAGCCGGGGAGGGCCTCGCCTACAATGAGCAGTTCTTC. Translation: CASRAGEGLAYNEQFF. This sequence joins TRBV5-1 and TRBJ2-1, with 7 bases lining up with TRBD2. CDR1 is SGHRS, CDR2 YFSETQ, per germline. This CDR3 is 16 amino acids long. V shed 5 bases and J 2 bases; nucleotides not matched to a gene: 10.